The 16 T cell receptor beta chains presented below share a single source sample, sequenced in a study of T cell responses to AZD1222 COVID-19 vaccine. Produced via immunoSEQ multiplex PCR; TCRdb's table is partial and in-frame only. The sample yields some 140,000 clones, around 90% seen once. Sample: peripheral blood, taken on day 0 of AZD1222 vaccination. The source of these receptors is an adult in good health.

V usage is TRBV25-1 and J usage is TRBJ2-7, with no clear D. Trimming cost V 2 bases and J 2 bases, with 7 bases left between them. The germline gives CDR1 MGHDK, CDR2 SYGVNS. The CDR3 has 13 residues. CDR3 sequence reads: CASSEAYPYEQYF. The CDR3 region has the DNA TGTGCCAGCAGTGAAGCTTACCCCTACGAGCAGTACTTC.

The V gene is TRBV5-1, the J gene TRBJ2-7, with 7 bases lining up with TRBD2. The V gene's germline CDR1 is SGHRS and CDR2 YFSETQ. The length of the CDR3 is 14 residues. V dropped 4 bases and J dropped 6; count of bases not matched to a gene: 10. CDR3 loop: CASSRDTSVGEQYF. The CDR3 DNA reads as TGCGCCAGCAGCCGAGATACTAGCGTGGGCGAGCAGTACTTC.

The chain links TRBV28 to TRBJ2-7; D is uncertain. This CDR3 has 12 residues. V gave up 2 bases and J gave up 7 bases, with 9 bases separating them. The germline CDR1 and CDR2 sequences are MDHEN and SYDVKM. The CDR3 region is CASSLAYREQYF. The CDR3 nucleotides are TGTGCCAGCAGTTTAGCCTATCGGGAGCAGTACTTC.

CDR3 region: CASSLVGTGYGYTF. The CDR3 DNA reads as TGCGCCAGCAGCTTGGTGGGGACAGGGTATGGCTACACCTTC. V usage is TRBV5-1 and J usage is TRBJ1-2, with 9 bases identical to TRBD1. CDR1 and CDR2 from the germline V gene are SGHRS and YFSETQ. The CDR3 has 14 amino acids. V gave up 0 bases and J gave up 5 bases; unmatched junction bases: 2.

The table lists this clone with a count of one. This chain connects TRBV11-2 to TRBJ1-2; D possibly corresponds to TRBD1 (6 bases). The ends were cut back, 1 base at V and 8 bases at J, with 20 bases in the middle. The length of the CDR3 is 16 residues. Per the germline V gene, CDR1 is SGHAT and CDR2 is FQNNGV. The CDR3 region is CASSLGTQGRAGGYTF. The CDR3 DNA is TGTGCCAGCAGCTTAGGGACACAGGGCAGGGCAGGAGGCTACACCTTC.

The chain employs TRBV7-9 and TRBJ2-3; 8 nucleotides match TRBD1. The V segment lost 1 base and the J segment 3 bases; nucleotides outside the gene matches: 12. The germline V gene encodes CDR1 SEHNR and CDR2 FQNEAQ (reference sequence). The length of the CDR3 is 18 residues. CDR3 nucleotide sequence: TGTGCCAGCAGCTTAGTACGTGAGACAGGGGTCAAAACAGATACGCAGTATTTT. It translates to CASSLVRETGVKTDTQYF. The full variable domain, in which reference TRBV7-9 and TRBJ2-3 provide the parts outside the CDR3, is DTGVSQNPRHKITKRGQNVTFRCDPISEHNRLYWYRQTLGQGPEFLTYFQNEAQLEKSRLLSDRFSAERPKGSFSTLEIQRTEQGDSAMYLCASSLVRETGVKTDTQYFGPGTRLTVL.

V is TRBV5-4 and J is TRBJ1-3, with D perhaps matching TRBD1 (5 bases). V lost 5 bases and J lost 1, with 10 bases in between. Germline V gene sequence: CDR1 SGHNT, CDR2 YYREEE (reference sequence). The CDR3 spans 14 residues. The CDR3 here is CASSPGYSGNTIYF. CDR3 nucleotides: TGTGCCAGCAGTCCAGGGTATTCTGGAAACACCATATATTTT.

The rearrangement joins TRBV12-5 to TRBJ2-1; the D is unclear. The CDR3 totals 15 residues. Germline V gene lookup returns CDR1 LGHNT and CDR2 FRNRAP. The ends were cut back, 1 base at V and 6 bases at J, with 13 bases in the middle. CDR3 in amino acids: CASGLGLVQPNEQFF. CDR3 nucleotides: TGTGCTAGTGGTTTGGGGCTAGTGCAGCCCAATGAGCAGTTCTTC.

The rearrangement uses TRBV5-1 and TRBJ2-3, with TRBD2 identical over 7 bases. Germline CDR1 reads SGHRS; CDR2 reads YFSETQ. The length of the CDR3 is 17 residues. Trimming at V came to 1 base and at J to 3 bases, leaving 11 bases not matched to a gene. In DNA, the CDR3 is TGCGCCAGCAGCTTGTTGGCTAGCGGAGGGAGGACAGATACGCAGTATTTT. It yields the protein CASSLLASGGRTDTQYF.

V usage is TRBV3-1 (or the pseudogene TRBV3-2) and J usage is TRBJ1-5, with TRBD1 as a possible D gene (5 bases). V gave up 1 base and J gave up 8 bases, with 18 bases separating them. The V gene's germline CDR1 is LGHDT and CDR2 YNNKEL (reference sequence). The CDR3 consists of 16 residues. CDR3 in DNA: TGTGCCAGCAGCCAAGGGGTTGGTGGGACCAGTGAGCCCCAGCATTTT. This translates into CASSQGVGGTSEPQHF.

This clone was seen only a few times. The CDR3: CASSHGTGSSGELFF. The CDR3 DNA reads TGTGCCAGCAGCCATGGGACAGGGAGCTCCGGGGAGCTGTTTTTT. The chain joins TRBV5-5 to TRBJ2-2, with 9 bases that match TRBD1. V lost 4 bases, J lost 6 bases, and 7 bases stayed unmatched. This CDR3 comprises 15 residues. Germline CDR1 and CDR2: SGHKS and YYEKEE (reference sequence). The full variable domain, completed using reference TRBV5-5 and TRBJ2-2, is DAGVTQSPTHLIKTRGQQVTLRCSPISGHKSVSWYQQVLGQGPQFIFQYYEKEERGRGNFPDRFSARQFPNYSSELNVNALLLGDSALYLCASSHGTGSSGELFFGEGSRLTVL.

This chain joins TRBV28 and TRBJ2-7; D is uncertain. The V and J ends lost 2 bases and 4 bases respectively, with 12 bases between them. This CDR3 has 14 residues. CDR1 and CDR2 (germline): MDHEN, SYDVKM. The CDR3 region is CASSLNHRLYEQYF. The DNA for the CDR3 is TGTGCCAGCAGTTTAAATCACCGCCTTTACGAGCAGTACTTC. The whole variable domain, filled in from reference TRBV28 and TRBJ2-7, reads DVKVTQSSRYLVKRTGEKVFLECVQDMDHENMFWYRQDPGLGLRLIYFSYDVKMKEKGDIPEGYSVSREKKERFSLILESASTNQTSMYLCASSLNHRLYEQYFGPGTRLTVT.

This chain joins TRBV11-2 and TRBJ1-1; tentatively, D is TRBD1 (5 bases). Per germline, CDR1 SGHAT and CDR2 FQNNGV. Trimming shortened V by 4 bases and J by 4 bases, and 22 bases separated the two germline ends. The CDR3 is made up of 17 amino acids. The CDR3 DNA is TGTGCCAGCAGCTCAGAATTACCGGAGGCCGGGGGCACTGAAGCTTTCTTT. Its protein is CASSSELPEAGGTEAFF.

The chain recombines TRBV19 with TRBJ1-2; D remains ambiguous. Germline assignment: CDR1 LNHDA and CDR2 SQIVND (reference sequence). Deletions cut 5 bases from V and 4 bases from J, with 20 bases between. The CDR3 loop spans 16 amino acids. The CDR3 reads CASSPDGPQRLYGYTF. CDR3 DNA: TGTGCCAGTAGTCCGGACGGCCCACAACGCCTCTATGGCTACACCTTC.

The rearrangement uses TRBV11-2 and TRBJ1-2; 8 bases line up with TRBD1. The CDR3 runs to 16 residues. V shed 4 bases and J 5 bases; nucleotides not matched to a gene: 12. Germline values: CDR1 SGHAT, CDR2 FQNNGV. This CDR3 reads CASSSLGLQGAYGYTF. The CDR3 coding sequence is TGTGCCAGCAGCTCCTTGGGGTTGCAGGGGGCATATGGCTACACCTTC.

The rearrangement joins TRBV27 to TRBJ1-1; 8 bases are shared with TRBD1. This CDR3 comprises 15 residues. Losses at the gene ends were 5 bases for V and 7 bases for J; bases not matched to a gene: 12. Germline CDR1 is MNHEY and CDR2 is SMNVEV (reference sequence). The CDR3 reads CASSPLNRDRNEAFF. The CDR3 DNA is TGTGCCAGCAGTCCACTAAACCGGGACAGGAATGAAGCTTTCTTT.